This T cell receptor beta chain was recovered during a study of T-cell reconstitution after alpha-beta-depleted transplantation in children. The TCRbeta library was prepared with unique molecular identifiers. TCRdb recomputed calls from the PCR reads with MiXCR, one row per CDR3 protein. The repertoire consists of some 590,000 distinct CDR3 sequences, with over 9.5% occurring once and the leading ten covering less than 4.5%. This clonotype was seen more than once but under ten times. Germline assignment: CDR1 ENHRY and CDR2 SYGVKD. The CDR3 contains 15 residues. The V end was cut by 3 bases, the J end by 0 bases, with 11 bases between.

The sample here was PBMCs from the stem cell graft donor, taken from the stem cell graft. The rearrangement links TRBV10-3 to TRBJ1-2; no reliable D call. This receptor was obtained from a human donor who donated a stem cell graft to a child with acute myeloid leukemia. The CDR3 protein is CAISDRGQTNYGYTF. DNA for the CDR3: TGTGCCATCAGTGATCGCGGGCAGACTAACTATGGCTACACCTTC.